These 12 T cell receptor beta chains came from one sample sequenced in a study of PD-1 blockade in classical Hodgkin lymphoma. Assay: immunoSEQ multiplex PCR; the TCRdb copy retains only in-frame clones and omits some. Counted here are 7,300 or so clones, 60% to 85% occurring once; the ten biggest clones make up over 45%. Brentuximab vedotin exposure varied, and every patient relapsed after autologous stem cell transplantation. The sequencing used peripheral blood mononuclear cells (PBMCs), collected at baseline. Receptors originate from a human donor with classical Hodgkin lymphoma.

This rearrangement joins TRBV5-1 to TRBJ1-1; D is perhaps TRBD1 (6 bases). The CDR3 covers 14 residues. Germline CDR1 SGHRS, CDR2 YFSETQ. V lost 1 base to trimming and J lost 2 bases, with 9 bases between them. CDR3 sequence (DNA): TGCGCCAGCAGCTTGTTCGGGACAAACACTGAAGCTTTCTTT. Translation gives CASSLFGTNTEAFF.

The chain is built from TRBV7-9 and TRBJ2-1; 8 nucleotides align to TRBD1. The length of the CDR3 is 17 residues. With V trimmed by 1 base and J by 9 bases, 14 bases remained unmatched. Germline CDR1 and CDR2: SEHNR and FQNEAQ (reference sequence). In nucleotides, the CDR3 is TGTGCCAGCAGCTTAGGCACGGACAGGGAGTTTCAGGGTGAGCAGTTCTTC. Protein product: CASSLGTDREFQGEQFF.

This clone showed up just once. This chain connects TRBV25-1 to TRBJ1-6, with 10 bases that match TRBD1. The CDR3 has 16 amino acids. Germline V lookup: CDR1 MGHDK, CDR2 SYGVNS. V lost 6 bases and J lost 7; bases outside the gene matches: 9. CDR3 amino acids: CASSPTGGGPNSPLHF. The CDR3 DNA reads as TGTGCCAGCAGCCCGACAGGGGGCGGCCCCAATTCACCCCTCCACTTT.

Written as DNA, the CDR3 is TGCGCCAGCAGCCAAGATGGGGACAGGCCTTATGGCTACACCTTC. Protein sequence: CASSQDGDRPYGYTF. The V call is TRBV4-3, the J call TRBJ1-2, with 8 bases lining up with TRBD1. The CDR3 runs 15 residues. V was pared by 0 bases and J by 5 bases, with 5 bases of the junction left unmatched. Germline CDR1 and CDR2: LGHNA and YSLEER.

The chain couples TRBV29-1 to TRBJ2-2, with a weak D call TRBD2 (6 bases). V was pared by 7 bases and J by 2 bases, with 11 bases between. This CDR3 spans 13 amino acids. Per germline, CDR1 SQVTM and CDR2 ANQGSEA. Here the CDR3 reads CSGRGDNTGELFF. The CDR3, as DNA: TGCAGCGGGCGGGGCGATAACACCGGGGAGCTGTTTTTT.

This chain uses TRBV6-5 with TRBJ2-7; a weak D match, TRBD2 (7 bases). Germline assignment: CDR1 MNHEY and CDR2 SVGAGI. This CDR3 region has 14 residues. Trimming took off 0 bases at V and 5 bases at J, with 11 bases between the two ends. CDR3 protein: CASSYSGGDNEQYF. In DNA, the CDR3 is TGTGCCAGCAGTTACTCTGGGGGGGACAACGAGCAGTACTTC.

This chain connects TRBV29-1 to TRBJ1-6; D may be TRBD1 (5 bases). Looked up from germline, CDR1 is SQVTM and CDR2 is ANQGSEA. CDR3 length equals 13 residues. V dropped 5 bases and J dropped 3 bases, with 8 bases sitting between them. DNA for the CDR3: TGCAGCGTTCAACAGGACTATAATTCACCCCTCCACTTT. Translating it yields CSVQQDYNSPLHF. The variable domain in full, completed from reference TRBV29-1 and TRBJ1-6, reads SAVISQKPSRDICQRGTSLTIQCQVDSQVTMMFWYRQQPGQSLTLIATANQGSEATYESGFVIDKFPISRPNLTFSTLTVSNMSPEDSSIYLCSVQQDYNSPLHFGNGTRLTVT.

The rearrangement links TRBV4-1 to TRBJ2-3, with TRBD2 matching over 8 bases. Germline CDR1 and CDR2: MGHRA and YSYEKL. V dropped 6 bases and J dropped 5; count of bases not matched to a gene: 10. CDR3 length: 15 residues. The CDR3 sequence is CASSGAGGAKDTQYF. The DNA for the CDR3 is TGCGCCAGCAGTGGGGCGGGGGGTGCGAAAGATACGCAGTATTTT.

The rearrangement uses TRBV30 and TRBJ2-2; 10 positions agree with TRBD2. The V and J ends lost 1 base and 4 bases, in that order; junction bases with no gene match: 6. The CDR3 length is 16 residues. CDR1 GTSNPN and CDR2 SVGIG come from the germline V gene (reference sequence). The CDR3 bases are TGTGCCTGGAGTGGGTTAGCGGGAGGTCCCACCGGGGAGCTGTTTTTT. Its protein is CAWSGLAGGPTGELFF.

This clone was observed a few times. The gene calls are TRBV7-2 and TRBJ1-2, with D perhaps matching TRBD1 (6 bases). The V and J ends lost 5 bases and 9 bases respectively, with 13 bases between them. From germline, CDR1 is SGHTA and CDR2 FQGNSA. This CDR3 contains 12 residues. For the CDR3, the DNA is TGTGCCAGCAGCCCTAGGACAGTTAGCTACACCTTC. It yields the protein CASSPRTVSYTF.

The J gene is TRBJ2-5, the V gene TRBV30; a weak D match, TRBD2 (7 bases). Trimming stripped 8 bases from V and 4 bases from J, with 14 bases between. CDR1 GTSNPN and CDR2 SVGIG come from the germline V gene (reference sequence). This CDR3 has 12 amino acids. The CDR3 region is CAREGGGETQYF. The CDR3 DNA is TGTGCCAGAGAGGGGGGGGGAGAGACCCAGTACTTC.

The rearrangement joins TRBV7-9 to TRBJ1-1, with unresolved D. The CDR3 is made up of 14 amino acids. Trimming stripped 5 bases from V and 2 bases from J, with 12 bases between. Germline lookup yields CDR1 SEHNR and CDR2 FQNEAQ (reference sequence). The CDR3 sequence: CASSRRSINTEAFF. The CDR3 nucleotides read TGTGCCAGCAGCCGTAGAAGTATAAACACTGAAGCTTTCTTT.